The clone carrying this T cell receptor (beta chain) was recorded once. Its antigen remains unknown. Data came from immunoSEQ multiplex PCR; TCRdb stores just in-frame clones and leaves some out. This repertoire shows 50,000 to 60,000 clones, under 80% found once; its top ten account for 16%. The data were taken from a study of radiotherapy plus CTLA-4 blockade in lung cancer. Study-wide findings and caveats: Interferon-beta, together with early blood T cell clone dynamics, reportedly best predicted response.

CDR1 is SGHRS and CDR2 is YFSETQ in the germline V gene. V was pared by 5 bases and J by 7 bases, with 6 bases of the junction left unmatched. This CDR3 spans 14 amino acids. This receptor was taken from a human donor with non-small cell lung cancer who had a complete response to radiotherapy plus ipilimumab. The starting material was peripheral blood, obtained from a patient treated with radiotherapy plus ipilimumab. The chain links TRBV5-1 to TRBJ1-6, with TRBD1 matching over 7 bases. This chain's CDR3 is CASRFGTVNSPLHF. The CDR3 region has the DNA TGCGCCAGCAGATTCGGGACAGTGAATTCACCCCTCCACTTT. The complete variable domain, with remaining parts taken from reference TRBV5-1 and TRBJ1-6, reads KAGVTQTPRYLIKTRGQQVTLSCSPISGHRSVSWYQQTPGQGLQFLFEYFSETQRNKGNFPGRFSGRQFSNSRSEMNVSTLELGDSALYLCASRFGTVNSPLHFGNGTRLTVT.